This is a list of T cell receptor beta chains from one sample in a study of T cell responses to AZD1222 COVID-19 vaccine. TCRdb keeps only in-frame clones here, not all; method: immunoSEQ multiplex PCR. The sample has 150,000 to 200,000 clones, over 80% seen once. The specimen was peripheral blood, collected on day 0 of AZD1222 vaccination. These receptors were obtained from an adult in good health. Each CDR3 is given with its conserved first and last residue. A D gene is named only where the DNA matches it firmly. Some rows have no size entry. The others give once, few or many, or a class for an expanded clone.

d_call,v_call,j_call,clone_size,cdr3_nt,cdr3_aa
.,TRBV3-1/TRBV3-2,TRBJ2-6,once,TGTGCCAGCAGCCAAAACTTTGGGGGCCCGAGCTCTGGGGCCAACGTCCTGACTTTC,CASSQNFGGPSSGANVLTF
.,TRBV7-9,TRBJ1-5,.,TGTGCCAGCAGCTTAGGGACCCAGCCCCAGCATTTT,CASSLGTQPQHF
TRBD2,TRBV9,TRBJ2-2,.,TGTGCCAGCAGCCCCCGGGGTAGCGGGAGTGTCACCGGGGAGCTGTTTTTT,CASSPRGSGSVTGELFF
TRBD1,TRBV6-2/TRBV6-3,TRBJ1-3,.,TGTGCCAGCAGCCAGCAGACGACAGGGGGAAACACCATATATTTT,CASSQQTTGGNTIYF
.,TRBV6-5,TRBJ1-5,.,TGTGCCAGCAGCCCACTTCTCAATCAGCCCCAGCATTTT,CASSPLLNQPQHF
.,TRBV6-5,TRBJ1-6,.,TGTGCCAGCAGTAGTACGACTGGGGGTAGTTCACCCCTCCACTTT,CASSSTTGGSSPLHF
.,TRBV9,TRBJ1-2,.,TGTGCCAGCAGCGCCACTACGTATGGCTACACCTTC,CASSATTYGYTF
.,TRBV19,TRBJ1-2,.,TGTGCCAGTAGTATCGTTTGGGAGGGCACCTATGGCTACACCTTC,CASSIVWEGTYGYTF
.,TRBV6-6,TRBJ1-3,.,TGTGCCAGCAGGGGCAATACTGGAAACACCATATATTTT,CASRGNTGNTIYF
TRBD1,TRBV24-1,TRBJ2-1,.,TGTGCCACCATGGGACAGGGGAACCCCAATGAGCAGTTCTTC,CATMGQGNPNEQFF
.,TRBV7-7,TRBJ2-3,.,TGTGCTAGCAGCCCTGGGACCGCCACAGATACGCAGTATTTT,CASSPGTATDTQYF
.,TRBV6-5,TRBJ2-5,.,TGTGCCAGCAGAATTTCCGGGGGTGAGACCCAGTACTTC,CASRISGGETQYF
.,TRBV11-2,TRBJ1-2,.,TGTGCCAGCAGCTTAGACGGGATTTATGGCTACACCTTC,CASSLDGIYGYTF
TRBD2,TRBV6-5,TRBJ2-3,.,TGTGCCAGCAGTTACTTAGCGGGAAAGACAGATACGCAGTATTTT,CASSYLAGKTDTQYF
.,TRBV28,TRBJ1-5,.,TGTGCCAGCAGTTTAGAGGGGTTAAGCAATCAGCCCCAGCATTTT,CASSLEGLSNQPQHF
.,TRBV18,TRBJ2-7,.,TGTGCCAGCTCACCTCCCGGATTCCGGGACACCTACGAGCAGTACTTC,CASSPPGFRDTYEQYF
TRBD2,TRBV18,TRBJ2-1,.,TGTGCCAGCTCACCACTTCAAGGGACTAGCGGGAATGAGCAGTTCTTC,CASSPLQGTSGNEQFF
.,TRBV7-2,TRBJ2-7,.,TGTGCCAGCAGCTTTCAACGGGTCTACGAGCAGTACTTC,CASSFQRVYEQYF
.,TRBV30,TRBJ2-5,.,TGTGCCTGGAGTGTAAGGGGGAGGTCGCAAGAGACCCAGTACTTC,CAWSVRGRSQETQYF
TRBD2,TRBV7-2,TRBJ2-3,.,TGTGCCAGCAGCTCCCGGAGACGCGGGAGAAGCACAGATACGCAGTATTTT,CASSSRRRGRSTDTQYF
.,TRBV9,TRBJ2-7,.,TGTGCCAGCAGCTCTCTTGGGTTTTCCTACGAGCAGTACTTC,CASSSLGFSYEQYF
TRBD2,TRBV19,TRBJ2-2,.,TGTGCCAGTAGTTTTTCCAGCGGGAGGGAAGGAAACACCGGGGAGCTGTTTTTT,CASSFSSGREGNTGELFF
.,TRBV7-8,TRBJ1-2,.,TGTGCCAGCAGCCCCTCGAGAGGCTACACCTTC,CASSPSRGYTF
TRBD1,TRBV28,TRBJ2-7,once,TGTGCCAGCAGTGGTGTCTCCGGGACAGGGCCCTACGAGCAGTACTTC,CASSGVSGTGPYEQYF
.,TRBV7-9,TRBJ2-7,.,TGTGCCAGCAGCGTATTCCCCTGGCAGTACAACTACGAGCAGTACTTC,CASSVFPWQYNYEQYF
.,TRBV6-5,TRBJ2-2,.,TGTGCCAGCAGTTACGACCTGAACACCGGGGAGCTGTTTTTT,CASSYDLNTGELFF
TRBD1,TRBV24-1,TRBJ1-3,.,TGTGCCACCAGTCCGGGACAGGGGCCTGGAAACACCATATATTTT,CATSPGQGPGNTIYF
.,TRBV3-1/TRBV3-2,TRBJ2-7,.,TGTGCCAGCAGCCAATTCGGCGGGACCCGCTACGAGCAGTACTTC,CASSQFGGTRYEQYF
.,TRBV20-1,TRBJ1-2,.,TGCAGTGCTAGAGTCCAAGATGGCTACACCTTC,CSARVQDGYTF
.,TRBV5-5,TRBJ1-2,.,TGTGCCAGCAGCTTGGGACTTACAGGGATCGGCAGCTATGGCTACACCTTC,CASSLGLTGIGSYGYTF
.,TRBV6-5,TRBJ2-7,.,TGTGCCAGCAGACTTTTAGTGAGCTCCTACGAGCAGTACTTC,CASRLLVSSYEQYF
.,TRBV5-5,TRBJ1-1,.,TGTGCCAGCAGCTTGGTTAGGGAGTATCGCGACACTGAAGCTTTCTTT,CASSLVREYRDTEAFF
TRBD1,TRBV7-2,TRBJ2-7,.,TGTGCCAGCAGCAATGGACAGGTCGCCTACGAGCAGTACTTC,CASSNGQVAYEQYF
.,TRBV7-3,TRBJ2-7,.,TGTGCCAGCAGCTTATGGTCAGGGTACGAGCAGTACTTC,CASSLWSGYEQYF
.,TRBV24-1,TRBJ2-5,.,TGTGCCACCAGTGAACCCACTATCGAGACCCAGTACTTC,CATSEPTIETQYF
.,TRBV3-1/TRBV3-2,TRBJ1-2,.,TGTGCCAGCAGCCGAATGGGTCCCTATGGCTACACCTTC,CASSRMGPYGYTF
TRBD1,TRBV30,TRBJ1-6,.,TGTGCCTGGAGCATAACGGGACAGTATAATTCACCCCTCCACTTT,CAWSITGQYNSPLHF
.,TRBV18,TRBJ1-4,.,TGTGCCAGCTCACCTTCCGGTACAGGGACGGGGGGCCTGTTTTTT,CASSPSGTGTGGLFF
.,TRBV19,TRBJ2-1,once,TGTGCCAGTAGGTCTATAGAAGGACTAGGCAGAGGGGGAAGCTCCTACAATGAGCAGTTCTTC,CASRSIEGLGRGGSSYNEQFF
TRBD1,TRBV5-1,TRBJ2-5,.,TGCGCCAGCAGCTTGGGAGGGACAGGGGGCCAAGAGACCCAGTACTTC,CASSLGGTGGQETQYF
.,TRBV18,TRBJ1-3,.,TGTGCCAGCTCACTCGGAGCAGGGTCTGGAAACACCATATATTTT,CASSLGAGSGNTIYF
.,TRBV2,TRBJ1-4,once,TGTGCCAGCAGCCCCCAGCTTGCAACTAATGAAAAACTGTTTTTT,CASSPQLATNEKLFF
.,TRBV2,TRBJ2-2,.,TGTGCCAGCAGGGCAAGACCCCTAAAGGGCGGGGAGCTGTTTTTT,CASRARPLKGGELFF
.,TRBV4-1,TRBJ2-1,.,TGCGCCAGCAGCCAAGCTCCGGGGGCCTACTACAATGAGCAGTTCTTC,CASSQAPGAYYNEQFF